This passage covers 6 T cell receptor beta chains from one sample sequenced in a study of human T cells and chemical hapten exposure. Via MiXCR, TCRdb re-called the RACE reads, giving one row per CDR3 protein. This sample carries 350,000 to 400,000 distinct CDR3 sequences, roughly 4.6% of them seen once, and the ten largest clones take 2% to 3%. This sample's time point: pre-sensitization, week 0. The treatment: therapeutic diphenylcyclopropenone sensitization with weekly scalp DPC. Sequences were derived from whole blood, sampled in connection with sensitization to the hapten diphenylcyclopropenone (DPC). Source of these receptors: a woman between 50 and 59 years old with alopecia areata. Some clones in this sample may be carry-over from other donors' samples.

This sequence joins TRBV7-9 and TRBJ2-1; the match to TRBD2 covers 7 bases. Germline loops: CDR1 SEHNR, CDR2 FQNEAQ (reference sequence). V shed 3 bases, J shed 7 bases, and the junction held 6 bases outside the gene matches. CDR3 length equals 14 residues. This CDR3 reads CASSFGGSLNEQFF. Written as DNA, the CDR3 is TGTGCCAGCAGCTTCGGCGGGAGTTTAAATGAGCAGTTCTTC.

The J gene is TRBJ1-3, the V gene TRBV6-5, with D unresolved. CDR3 size: 16 residues. Trimming stripped 2 bases from V and 0 bases from J, with 11 bases between. Per the germline V gene, CDR1 is MNHEY and CDR2 is SVGAGI. The CDR3 protein is CASSYKAGSSGNTIYF. The CDR3 DNA is TGTGCCAGCAGTTACAAGGCAGGATCCTCTGGAAACACCATATATTTT.

This clonotype showed up just a few times. This sequence joins TRBV5-6 and TRBJ2-1, with 10 bases identical to TRBD1. The CDR3 totals 16 residues. With 4 bases clipped from V and 8 bases from J, the junction kept 12 bases outside the gene matches. Germline V gene data show CDR1 as SGHDT and CDR2 as YYEEEE. In DNA, the CDR3 is TGTGCCAGCAGCAAAGGACAGGGGGGAACGGACCATGAGCAGTTCTTC. Encoded protein: CASSKGQGGTDHEQFF.

This clonotype was counted many times. The rearrangement links TRBV12-3 or TRBV12-4 to TRBJ2-3; no firm D call. V was cut by 5 bases and J by 0 bases, with 9 bases left in between. The CDR3 has 14 amino acids. The CDR3 nucleotides read TGTGCCAGCAGTCCAGGACCTAGCACAGATACGCAGTATTTT. It translates to CASSPGPSTDTQYF.

This chain joins TRBV28 and TRBJ2-4; D is unresolved. The CDR3 is 14 amino acids. V lost 7 bases and J lost 14, with 24 bases in between. Per germline, CDR1 MDHEN and CDR2 SYDVKM. CDR3 nucleotides: TGTGCCAGCACCAGAATAACCACAGATCCCCTGAAGTACTTC. This codes for CASTRITTDPLKYF. Full variable domain (rest looked up from reference TRBV28 and TRBJ2-4): DVKVTQSSRYLVKRTGEKVFLECVQDMDHENMFWYRQDPGLGLRLIYFSYDVKMKEKGDIPEGYSVSREKKERFSLILESASTNQTSMYLCASTRITTDPLKYFGAGTRLSVL.

The chain links TRBV3-1 to TRBJ2-1; TRBD2 agrees at 15 bases. J gave up 10 bases and V 8 bases, and 9 bases lay outside the gene matches. Germline V lookup: CDR1 LGHDT, CDR2 YNNKEL (reference sequence). This CDR3 region has 15 residues. The CDR3 here is CASSPRTSGRVEQFF. In DNA form, the CDR3 reads TGTGCCAGCTCCCCGAGGACTAGCGGGAGGGTCGAGCAGTTCTTC.